The clone carrying this TCR beta chain has just a few counts. What it binds is unknown. The CDR3 is made up of 15 amino acids. CDR1 MNHEY and CDR2 SMNVEV come from the germline V gene (reference sequence). Trimming stripped 4 bases from V and 1 base from J, with 12 bases between. This specimen comes from a study of T-cell reconstitution after alpha-beta-depleted transplantation in children. Study findings and constraints: Reportedly, alpha-beta T cells present about two months post-transplant originated from several hundred expanded clones of graft origin. There were some patients whose high TCRbeta diversity at day 60 came from surviving recipient T cells and thymic progenitors. Among T cells one year after transplant, newly produced cells accounted for most counts and diversity.

Unique molecular identifiers were incorporated into the prepared TCRbeta library. In TCRdb, the PCR reads were re-called with MiXCR into one record per CDR3 protein. The repertoire consists of roughly 340,000 distinct CDR3 sequences, with under 20% occurring once and the leading ten covering about 41%. This chain uses TRBV27 with TRBJ2-3; maybe TRBD1 (5 bases). The sequence was obtained from a male patient aged 2-15 years who had a stem cell transplant for acute lymphoblastic leukemia, so the T cells may come from the graft donor. Material: PBMCs, mostly from graft donor cells, obtained 360 days after TCRalphabeta/CD19-depleted stem cell transplant. This CDR3 reads CASSSGCERTDTQYF. In DNA form, the CDR3 reads TGTGCCAGCAGTTCAGGGTGCGAGCGCACAGATACGCAGTATTTT.